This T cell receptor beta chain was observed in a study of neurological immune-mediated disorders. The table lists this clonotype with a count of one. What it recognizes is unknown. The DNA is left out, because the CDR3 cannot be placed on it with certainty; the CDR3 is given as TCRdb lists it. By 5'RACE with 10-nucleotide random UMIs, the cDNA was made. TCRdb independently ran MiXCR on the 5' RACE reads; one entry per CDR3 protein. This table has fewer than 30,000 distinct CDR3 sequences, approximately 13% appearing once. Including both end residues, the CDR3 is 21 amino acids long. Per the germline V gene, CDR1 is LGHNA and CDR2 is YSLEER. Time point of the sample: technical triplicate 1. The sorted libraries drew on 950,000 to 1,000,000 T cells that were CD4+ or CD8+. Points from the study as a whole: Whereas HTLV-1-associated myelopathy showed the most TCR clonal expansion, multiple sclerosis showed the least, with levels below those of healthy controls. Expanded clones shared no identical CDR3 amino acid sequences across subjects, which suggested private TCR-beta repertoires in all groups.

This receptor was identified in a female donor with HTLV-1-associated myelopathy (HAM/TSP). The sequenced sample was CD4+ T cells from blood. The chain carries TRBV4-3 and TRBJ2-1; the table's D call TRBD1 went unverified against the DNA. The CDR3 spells CASSFYICSARDGYRANEQFF.